This T cell receptor beta chain was captured in a study of shared clonotypes between healthy human individuals. Overall study findings and caveats: Investigators collected only blood, and repertoires in tissues likely differ. Naive CD4 clonotypes were shared across several donors at 4% to 5%. Donors were few, which limited the genetic and exposure-history diversity represented.

Germline V gene lookup returns CDR1 SEHNR and CDR2 FQNEAQ (reference sequence). The CDR3 totals 13 residues. Trimming removed 3 bases from V and 1 base from J, with 6 bases in between. Comment on this clone: Antigen specificity is unknown. This same CDR3 is encoded by further DNA sequences in the sample.

Per the original data handling: ImmunoSEQ junction-only sequences lacked quality scores, so their filtering differed. Produced via immunoSEQ multiplex PCR; TCRdb's table is partial and in-frame only. The D gene and trimming were derived from the DNA, and the V and J assignments and clone size from that table. The sample records 2 million to 2.5 million clones, 90% to 96% being singletons. The rearrangement joins TRBV7-9 to TRBJ1-1; D not certain. Sequenced sample: naive CD4+ T cells sorted from blood. Subset of the sample: CD45RA+ positively selected. The sequence came from a man younger than 35 in good health. The CDR3 region has the DNA TGTGCCAGCAGCTTTGGCGGGAACACTGAAGCTTTCTTT. Its translation is CASSFGGNTEAFF. Combining the CDR3 with reference TRBV7-9 and TRBJ1-1 gives the whole variable domain DTGVSQNPRHKITKRGQNVTFRCDPISEHNRLYWYRQTLGQGPEFLTYFQNEAQLEKSRLLSDRFSAERPKGSFSTLEIQRTEQGDSAMYLCASSFGGNTEAFFGQGTRLTVV.